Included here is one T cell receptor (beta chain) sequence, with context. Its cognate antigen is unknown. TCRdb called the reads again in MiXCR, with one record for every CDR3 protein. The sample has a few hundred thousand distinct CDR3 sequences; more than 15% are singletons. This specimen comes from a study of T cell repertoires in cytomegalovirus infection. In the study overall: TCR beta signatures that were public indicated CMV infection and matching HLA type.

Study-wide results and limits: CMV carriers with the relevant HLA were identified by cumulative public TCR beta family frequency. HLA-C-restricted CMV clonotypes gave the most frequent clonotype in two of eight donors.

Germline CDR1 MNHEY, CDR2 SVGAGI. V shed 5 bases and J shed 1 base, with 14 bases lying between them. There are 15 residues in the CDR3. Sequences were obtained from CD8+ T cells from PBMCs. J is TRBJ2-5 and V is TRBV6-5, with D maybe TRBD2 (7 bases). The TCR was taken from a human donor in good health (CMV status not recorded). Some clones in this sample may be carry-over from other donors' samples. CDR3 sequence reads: CASSQTRGAQETQYF. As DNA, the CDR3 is TGTGCCAGCAGTCAAACCCGGGGGGCCCAAGAGACCCAGTACTTC.